This is a list of T cell receptor beta chains from one sample in a study of T cells after yellow fever vaccination. TCRdb processed the 5' RACE reads anew with MiXCR; each CDR3 protein has one entry. Altogether 150,000 to 200,000 distinct CDR3 sequences are present, approximately 6.2% being singletons, with the ten largest covering roughly 3%. The specimen was CD4+ T cells sorted from PBMCs, collected on the day of the first yellow fever vaccination. All receptors come from a man between 18 and 29 years old who received the YFV17D yellow fever vaccine. Each CDR3 is given with its conserved first and last residue. Some rows have no size entry. The others give once, few or many, or a class for an expanded clone.

size,J,V,CDR3
many,TRBJ2-1,TRBV6-4,CASSDSGTGYNEQFF
many,TRBJ2-1,TRBV18,CASSPPLGDSYNEQFF
few,TRBJ2-5,TRBV20-1,CSASHRGLLQETQYF
few,TRBJ1-5,TRBV6-5,CASSYSNQGVYSNQPQHF
-,TRBJ2-7,TRBV6-2/TRBV6-3,CASREAGMVSYEQYF
-,TRBJ2-5,TRBV28,CASSLATLQETQYF
few,TRBJ2-1,TRBV5-4,CASRDGPRGEDEQFF
many,TRBJ2-1,TRBV20-1,CSANGPSYNEQFF
many,TRBJ2-4,TRBV20-1,CSATGTGDNIQYF
-,TRBJ2-7,TRBV20-1,CSAPLQYNTYEQYF
-,TRBJ2-3,TRBV9,CASSVEVHTDTQYF
many,TRBJ1-1,TRBV24-1,CATRDRKNTEAFF
-,TRBJ2-3,TRBV7-2,CASSLVLAANTDTQYF
few,TRBJ1-1,TRBV4-2,CASSLDQGRTEAFF
many,TRBJ2-3,TRBV7-2,CASSRTHRDTQYF
many,TRBJ2-5,TRBV15,CATSRDAGVETQYF
few,TRBJ1-5,TRBV7-2,CASSRTGAGQPQHF
many,TRBJ2-4,TRBV5-1,CASSLTTVQAGNIQYF
few,TRBJ2-5,TRBV6-6,CASRLAQETQYF
few,TRBJ2-6,TRBV11-1,CASSFGNSGISGANVLTF
few,TRBJ2-5,TRBV4-3,CASSRTSGIAVETQYF
few,TRBJ2-1,TRBV15,CATSRGQGSSYNEQFF
many,TRBJ2-5,TRBV15,CATSTLGAGETQYF
-,TRBJ2-5,TRBV20-1,CSARRAGSEETQYF
-,TRBJ1-1,TRBV6-2/TRBV6-3,CASSGLSNTEAFF
many,TRBJ2-3,TRBV7-2,CASTQVGTDTQYF
few,TRBJ2-5,TRBV18,CASSLSLRETQYF
-,TRBJ2-1,TRBV18,CASSPPTSGGAGEQFF
many,TRBJ2-4,TRBV4-3,CASSQERGNKNIQYF
few,TRBJ2-7,TRBV7-2,CASSLSRDYEQYF
-,TRBJ1-1,TRBV6-5,CASSYDRGGLGSEAFF
few,TRBJ2-1,TRBV4-1,CASSQGRAKKTYNEQFF
-,TRBJ2-1,TRBV4-3,CASSQAGGHQSYEQFF
-,TRBJ2-3,TRBV19,CASSLRTGTGPDTQYF
once,TRBJ1-1,TRBV27,CASSSPSDGNTEAFF
many,TRBJ2-7,TRBV27,CASSFRGQAYEQYF
few,TRBJ2-1,TRBV11-2,CASSSTSSHYNEQFF
many,TRBJ2-3,TRBV5-5,CASSPPPTSTDTQYF